Below, 8 T cell receptor beta chains from the same sample are listed, as sequenced in a study of T cell responses to AZD1222 COVID-19 vaccine (dated by TCRdb to the early 2020s). Libraries came from the immunoSEQ multiplex PCR assay. The clones in this table, taken by TCRdb from immuneACCESS, are in-frame only. Not every clone is retained; where verified, under half of the shortfall comes from an unresolved V gene, and the cause of the rest is unknown. The sample records approximately 200,000 clones, approximately 91% of which are singletons. Under 4% of the sample comes from the top ten. Explained via the paper, the time point label denotes: about 28 days (+/-7) after the second vaccine dose. Sequenced material: peripheral blood, taken 28 days after the second AZD1222 dose. The source of these receptors is an adult who received the AZD1222 COVID-19 vaccine.

The gene calls are TRBV18 and TRBJ2-1; 8 nucleotides agree with TRBD2. The CDR3 extends over 16 amino acids. Germline values: CDR1 KGHSH, CDR2 LQKENI. The J segment lost 8 bases and the V segment lost 3 bases, leaving 12 bases of the junction unmatched. Here the CDR3 DNA reads TGTGCCAGCTCACCCTTAGCGGGGAATTTAGGCGATGAGCAGTTCTTC. Translating gives CASSPLAGNLGDEQFF.

The CDR3 DNA reads TGTGCCAGCAGTTTAGCCCGGGACAGGGCCAGCTATGGCTACACCTTC. It specifies CASSLARDRASYGYTF. The chain recombines TRBV27 with TRBJ1-2; 9 nucleotides align to TRBD1. Germline CDR1 is MNHEY and CDR2 is SMNVEV (reference sequence). The CDR3 is 16 amino acids. The J segment lost 4 bases and the V segment lost 2 bases, leaving 8 bases of the junction unmatched.

This clone has a single count. The chain employs TRBV29-1 and TRBJ1-2; 8 bases line up with TRBD1. The germline V gene has CDR1 SQVTM and CDR2 ANQGSEA. V was clipped by 4 bases and J by 2 bases; unmatched bases: 6. This CDR3 is built from 14 residues. CDR3 nucleotide sequence: TGCAGCGTTGGGGTTGGGACAGGCAACTATGGCTACACCTTC. This sequence encodes CSVGVGTGNYGYTF.

This chain uses TRBV4-1 with TRBJ1-5; TRBD1 matches 7 bases. Germline loops: CDR1 MGHRA, CDR2 YSYEKL. After removal of 3 bases from V and 2 bases from J, the junction contained 7 bases not matched to a gene. The CDR3 length is 16 residues. The CDR3, as DNA: TGCGCCAGCAGCCACCCCAGGGGGGATGGCAATCAGCCCCAGCATTTT. Its protein is CASSHPRGDGNQPQHF.

As concerns this clone: The conserved phenylalanine or tryptophan is not found at the CDR3 terminus, so this likely reflects a read error. It is unclear where the CDR3 begins or ends on the DNA, so no DNA is shown, and the CDR3 is as TCRdb lists it. The V and J genes are TRBV2 and TRBJ2-7; the listed D gene, TRBD2, was not tested against the DNA. Germline CDR1 reads SNHLY; CDR2 reads FYNNEI. The CDR3 adds up to 12 amino acids, both ends counted. CDR3 amino acids: CASSVRLAGVYH.

This chain connects TRBV5-4 to TRBJ2-1; unclear D gene. CDR1 SGHNT and CDR2 YYREEE come from the germline V gene (reference sequence). With 4 bases removed from V and 8 bases from J, the gap between germline ends came to 7 bases. The CDR3 is 11 amino acids. CDR3 sequence: CASSPGHEQFF. DNA of the CDR3: TGTGCCAGCAGCCCTGGGCATGAGCAGTTCTTC.

V gene TRBV6-6 combines with J gene TRBJ2-7; D is tentatively TRBD1 or TRBD2 (6 bases each). The CDR3 runs 14 residues. V dropped 6 bases and J dropped 7 bases, with 19 bases sitting between them. Germline V gene lookup returns CDR1 MNHNY and CDR2 SVGAGI (reference sequence). Written as DNA, the CDR3 is TGTGCCAGCAGCCTCCGGGACACCGCGGGGGAGCAGTACTTC. Translated, it gives CASSLRDTAGEQYF.

CDR3 in DNA: TGTGCCAGCACCCTCTCTGGAAACACCATATATTTT. This encodes CASTLSGNTIYF. The V call is TRBV7-8, the J call TRBJ1-3; D not resolved. The germline V gene encodes CDR1 SGHVS and CDR2 FQNEAQ. Trimming removed 7 bases from V and 0 bases from J, with 4 bases in between. This CDR3 comprises 12 residues.